The clone carrying this T cell receptor beta chain was counted between two and nine times. TCRdb independently ran MiXCR on the RT-PCR reads; one entry per CDR3 protein. This table has about 960,000 distinct CDR3 sequences, under 20% appearing once. This entry comes from a study of patients and donors after allogeneic stem cell transplantation. The CDR3 spans 15 residues. Per germline, CDR1 KGHSH and CDR2 LQKENI. V shed 4 bases and J 2 bases; nucleotides not matched to a gene: 5. The clonotype was recovered from a human donor who was either an allogeneic HSCT recipient or a stem cell or donor lymphocyte infusion donor (not recorded which). It is not recorded whose cells these are; they may come from a transplant donor. Sequenced input: blood, either unsorted or a sorted T cell fraction (not recorded which). This rearrangement joins TRBV18 to TRBJ2-1; 7 bases are shared with TRBD1. CDR3 nucleotides: TGTGCCAGCTCACTAACGACAGGGACCTACAATGAGCAGTTCTTC. Its translation is CASSLTTGTYNEQFF.